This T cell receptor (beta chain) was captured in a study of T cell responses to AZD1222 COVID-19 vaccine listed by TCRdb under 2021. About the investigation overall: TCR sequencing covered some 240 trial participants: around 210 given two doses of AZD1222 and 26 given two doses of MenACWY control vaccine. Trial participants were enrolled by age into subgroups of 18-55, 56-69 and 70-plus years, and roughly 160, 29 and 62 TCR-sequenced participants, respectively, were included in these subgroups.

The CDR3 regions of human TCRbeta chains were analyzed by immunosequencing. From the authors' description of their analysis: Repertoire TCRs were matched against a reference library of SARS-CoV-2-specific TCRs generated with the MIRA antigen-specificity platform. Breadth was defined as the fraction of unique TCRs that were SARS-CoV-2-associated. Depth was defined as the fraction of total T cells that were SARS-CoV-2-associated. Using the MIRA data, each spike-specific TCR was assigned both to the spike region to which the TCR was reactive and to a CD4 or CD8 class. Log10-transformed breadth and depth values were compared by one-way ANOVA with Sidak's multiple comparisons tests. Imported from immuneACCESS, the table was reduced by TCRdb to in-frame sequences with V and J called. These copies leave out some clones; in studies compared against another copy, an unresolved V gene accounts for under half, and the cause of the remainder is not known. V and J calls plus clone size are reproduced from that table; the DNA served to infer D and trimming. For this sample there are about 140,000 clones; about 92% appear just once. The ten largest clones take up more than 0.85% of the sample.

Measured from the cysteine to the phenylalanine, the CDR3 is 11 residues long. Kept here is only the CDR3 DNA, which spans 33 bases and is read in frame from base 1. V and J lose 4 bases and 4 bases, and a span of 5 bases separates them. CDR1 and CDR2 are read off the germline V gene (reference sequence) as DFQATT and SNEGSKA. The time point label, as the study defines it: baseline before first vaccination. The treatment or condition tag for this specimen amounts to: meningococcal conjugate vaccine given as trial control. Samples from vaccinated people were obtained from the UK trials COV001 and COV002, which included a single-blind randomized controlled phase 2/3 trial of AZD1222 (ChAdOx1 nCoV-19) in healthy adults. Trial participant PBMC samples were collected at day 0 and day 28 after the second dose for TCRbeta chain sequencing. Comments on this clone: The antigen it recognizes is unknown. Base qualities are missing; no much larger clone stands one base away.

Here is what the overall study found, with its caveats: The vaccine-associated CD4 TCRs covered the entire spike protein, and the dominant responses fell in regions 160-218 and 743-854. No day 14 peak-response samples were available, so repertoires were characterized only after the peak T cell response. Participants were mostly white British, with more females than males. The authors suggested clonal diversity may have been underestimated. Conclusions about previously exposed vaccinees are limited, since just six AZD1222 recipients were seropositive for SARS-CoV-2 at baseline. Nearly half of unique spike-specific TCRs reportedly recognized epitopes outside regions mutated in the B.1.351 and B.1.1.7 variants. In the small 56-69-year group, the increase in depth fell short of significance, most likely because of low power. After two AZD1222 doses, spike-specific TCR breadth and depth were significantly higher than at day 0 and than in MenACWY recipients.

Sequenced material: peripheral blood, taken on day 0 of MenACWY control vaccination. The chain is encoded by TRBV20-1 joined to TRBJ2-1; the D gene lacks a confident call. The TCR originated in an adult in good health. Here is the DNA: TGCAGTGCTAACAAATACAATGAGCAGTTCTTC. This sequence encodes CSANKYNEQFF.